These T cell receptor beta chains were read from a single sample in a study of T cells in narcolepsy. Data came from immunoSEQ multiplex PCR; TCRdb stores just in-frame clones and leaves some out. The sample comprises fewer than 40,000 clones, roughly four fifths of which are singletons, and roughly 0.68% rests with the top ten. Sequenced input: memory (CD45RA-) CD4+ T cells from blood. The receptors stem from a human donor in good health. CDR3s include the opening cysteine and the closing phenylalanine or tryptophan. Each record gives: J gene, clone size, D gene, V gene, CDR3 protein, CDR3 DNA. D genes are given only for firm matches. Expanded clones get a size class; other rows say once, few or many, or leave the size out.

TRBJ1-1 NA NA TRBV5-1 CASSLASGFDTEAFF TGCGCCAGCAGCTTGGCGTCAGGGTTCGACACTGAAGCTTTCTTT
TRBJ1-3 NA NA TRBV4-1 CASSQGNGNTIYF TGCGCCAGCAGCCAAGGAAACGGAAACACCATATATTTT
TRBJ2-3 NA TRBD1 TRBV7-6 CASSLEPGGARSDTQYF TGTGCCAGCAGCTTAGAACCAGGGGGCGCTCGCTCAGATACGCAGTATTTT
TRBJ1-2 NA NA TRBV6-1 CASSDQDRATTNYGYTF TGTGCCAGCAGTGATCAGGACAGAGCTACCACTAACTATGGCTACACCTTC
TRBJ1-2 NA TRBD1 TRBV12-5 CASGTGTGLYGYTF TGTGCTAGTGGGACCGGGACAGGGTTATACGGCTACACCTTC
TRBJ2-3 NA NA TRBV6-5 CASRRPGTNTDTQYF TGTGCCAGCAGAAGGCCGGGGACAAACACAGATACGCAGTATTTT
TRBJ2-1 NA TRBD2 TRBV29-1 CSVIASGGPGQQFF TGCAGCGTGATAGCTAGCGGGGGGCCGGGGCAGCAGTTCTTC
TRBJ1-6 NA NA TRBV9 CASSVGSAGVDSPLHF TGTGCCAGCAGCGTAGGTAGTGCCGGGGTGGATTCACCCCTCCACTTT
TRBJ1-3 NA NA TRBV7-9 CASSLGGSFSGNTIYF TGTGCCAGCAGCTTAGGAGGCAGCTTCTCTGGAAACACCATATATTTT
TRBJ1-2 NA TRBD1 TRBV7-6 CASSSNPGQGGDNYGYTF TGTGCCAGCAGCTCAAATCCGGGACAGGGGGGGGATAACTATGGCTACACCTTC
TRBJ1-4 NA NA TRBV2 CASKQDYNEKLFF TGTGCCAGCAAGCAGGACTATAATGAAAAACTGTTTTTT
TRBJ2-3 NA NA TRBV9 CASSVELRQGSKTDTQYF TGTGCCAGCAGCGTAGAGCTACGCCAGGGGTCCAAAACAGATACGCAGTATTTT
TRBJ1-3 few NA TRBV28 CASKVGGTGNTIYF TGTGCCAGCAAAGTCGGGGGCACTGGAAACACCATATATTTT
TRBJ1-2 NA NA TRBV30 CAWSVYGGYGYTF TGTGCCTGGAGTGTATATGGGGGGTATGGCTACACCTTC
TRBJ1-2 once NA TRBV5-1 CASSRAAHSGTINSYGYTF TGCGCCAGCAGCCGGGCGGCACATTCCGGGACCATAAACTCTTATGGCTACACCTTC
TRBJ1-6 NA NA TRBV4-3 CASSPVVGSNSPLHF TGCGCCAGCAGCCCCGTTGTAGGGTCAAATTCACCCCTCCACTTT
TRBJ2-1 NA TRBD2 TRBV6-5 CASSYGTSGGFEQFF TGTGCCAGCAGTTACGGGACTAGCGGGGGGTTTGAGCAGTTCTTC
TRBJ2-3 few TRBD1 TRBV5-6 CASSHGTGGIRDTQYF TGTGCCAGCAGCCATGGGACAGGGGGTATTAGGGATACGCAGTATTTT